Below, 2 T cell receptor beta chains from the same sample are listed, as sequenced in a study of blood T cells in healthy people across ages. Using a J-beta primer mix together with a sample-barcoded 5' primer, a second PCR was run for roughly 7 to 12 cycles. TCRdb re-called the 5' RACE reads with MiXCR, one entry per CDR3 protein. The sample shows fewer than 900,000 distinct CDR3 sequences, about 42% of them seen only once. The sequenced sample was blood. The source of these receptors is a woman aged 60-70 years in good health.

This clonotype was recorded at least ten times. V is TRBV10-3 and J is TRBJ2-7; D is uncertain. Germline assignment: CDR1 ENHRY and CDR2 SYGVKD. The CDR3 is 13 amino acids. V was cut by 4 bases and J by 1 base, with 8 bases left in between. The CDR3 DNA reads TGTGCCATCAGTGCCTACGGATCCTACGAGCAGTACTTC. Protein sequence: CAISAYGSYEQYF.

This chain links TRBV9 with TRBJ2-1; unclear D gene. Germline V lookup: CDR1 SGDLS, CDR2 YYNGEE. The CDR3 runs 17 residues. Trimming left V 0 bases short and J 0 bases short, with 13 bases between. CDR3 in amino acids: CASSVGLEFGSYNEQFF. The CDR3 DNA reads TGTGCCAGCAGCGTAGGGCTAGAGTTTGGCTCCTACAATGAGCAGTTCTTC.